These T cell receptor beta chains were read from a single sample in a study of blood T cell repertoires in COVID-19. The table came from immunoSEQ multiplex PCR; TCRdb's copy has only in-frame clones and leaves some out. The sample holds about 280,000 clones; approximately 85% are singletons and the top ten take roughly 4.6%. Material: peripheral blood. The receptors here all came from a man aged 45-65 years with active or convalescent COVID-19. CDR3s include the opening cysteine and the closing phenylalanine or tryptophan. D genes are given only for firm matches. Some rows mark clone size as missing; the rest say once, few, many or name a class of expanded clone.

d_gene: -
len: 16
v_gene: TRBV7-3
j_gene: TRBJ2-2
abundance: -
CDR3aa: CASSLLPGQNTGELFF
CDR3nt: TGTGCCAGCAGCTTGCTACCGGGACAGAACACCGGGGAGCTGTTTTTT

d_gene: -
len: 17
v_gene: TRBV2
j_gene: TRBJ1-2
abundance: -
CDR3aa: CASSESQGRRTYYGYTF
CDR3nt: TGTGCCAGCAGTGAAAGTCAGGGGCGAAGGACGTACTATGGCTACACCTTC

d_gene: -
len: 13
v_gene: TRBV11-2
j_gene: TRBJ2-5
abundance: few
CDR3aa: CASSLDRIETQYF
CDR3nt: TGTGCCAGCAGCTTGGACAGAATCGAGACCCAGTACTTC

d_gene: -
len: 15
v_gene: TRBV4-1
j_gene: TRBJ2-7
abundance: -
CDR3aa: CASSQDKGGGYEQYF
CDR3nt: TGCGCCAGCAGCCAAGATAAGGGAGGGGGCTACGAGCAGTACTTC

d_gene: -
len: 13
v_gene: TRBV12-3/TRBV12-4
j_gene: TRBJ1-1
abundance: -
CDR3aa: CASKGVERTEAFF
CDR3nt: TGTGCCAGCAAGGGGGTGGAGAGGACTGAAGCTTTCTTT

d_gene: -
len: 14
v_gene: TRBV4-1
j_gene: TRBJ1-1
abundance: -
CDR3aa: CASSRGGMNTEAFF
CDR3nt: TGCGCCAGCAGCCGGGGCGGGATGAACACTGAAGCTTTCTTT

d_gene: TRBD1
len: 15
v_gene: TRBV5-1
j_gene: TRBJ2-7
abundance: -
CDR3aa: CASSVTGGNVDEQYF
CDR3nt: TGCGCCAGCAGCGTGACAGGGGGTAATGTAGACGAGCAGTACTTC

d_gene: -
len: 13
v_gene: TRBV12-3/TRBV12-4
j_gene: TRBJ1-2
abundance: -
CDR3aa: CASSLGGGYGYTF
CDR3nt: TGTGCCAGCTCCCTGGGGGGAGGCTATGGCTACACCTTC

d_gene: -
len: 16
v_gene: TRBV28
j_gene: TRBJ2-1
abundance: -
CDR3aa: CASRGRESYAYNEQFF
CDR3nt: TGTGCCAGCAGAGGCCGGGAATCCTACGCCTACAATGAGCAGTTCTTC

d_gene: -
len: 16
v_gene: TRBV10-3
j_gene: TRBJ2-1
abundance: -
CDR3aa: CAIRDPTGGFYNEQFF
CDR3nt: TGTGCCATCAGAGATCCCACGGGGGGCTTCTACAATGAGCAGTTCTTC

d_gene: -
len: 16
v_gene: TRBV9
j_gene: TRBJ2-5
abundance: -
CDR3aa: CASSPHGQKYQETQYF
CDR3nt: TGTGCCAGCAGCCCCCATGGACAGAAGTACCAAGAGACCCAGTACTTC

d_gene: -
len: 16
v_gene: TRBV9
j_gene: TRBJ2-7
abundance: few
CDR3aa: CASSVGRGRGGDEQYF
CDR3nt: TGTGCCAGCAGCGTAGGACGGGGCAGGGGAGGGGACGAGCAGTACTTC

d_gene: -
len: 15
v_gene: TRBV3-1/TRBV3-2
j_gene: TRBJ2-2
abundance: -
CDR3aa: CASSPRLVGTGELFF
CDR3nt: TGTGCCAGCAGCCCCAGACTAGTCGGCACCGGGGAGCTGTTTTTT

d_gene: TRBD1
len: 15
v_gene: TRBV18
j_gene: TRBJ1-3
abundance: -
CDR3aa: CASSPQTGSGNTIYF
CDR3nt: TGTGCCAGCTCACCACAGACAGGGTCCGGAAACACCATATATTTT

d_gene: -
len: 15
v_gene: TRBV7-6
j_gene: TRBJ2-5
abundance: -
CDR3aa: CASSLGGTLAETQYF
CDR3nt: TGTGCCAGCAGCTTAGGCGGCACCTTGGCAGAGACCCAGTACTTC

d_gene: -
len: 13
v_gene: TRBV6-5
j_gene: TRBJ1-1
abundance: -
CDR3aa: CASSLRVGTEAFF
CDR3nt: TGTGCCAGCAGTCTGAGGGTAGGCACTGAAGCTTTCTTT

d_gene: -
len: 14
v_gene: TRBV5-4
j_gene: TRBJ2-5
abundance: -
CDR3aa: CASSLWGVQETQYF
CDR3nt: TGTGCCAGCAGCTTGTGGGGGGTCCAAGAGACCCAGTACTTC

d_gene: TRBD1
len: 13
v_gene: TRBV7-2
j_gene: TRBJ1-5
abundance: -
CDR3aa: CASAGTEHQPQHF
CDR3nt: TGTGCCAGCGCCGGGACAGAGCATCAGCCCCAGCATTTT

d_gene: TRBD1
len: 14
v_gene: TRBV7-8
j_gene: TRBJ1-2
abundance: -
CDR3aa: CASSLVGTEYGYTF
CDR3nt: TGTGCCAGCAGCTTAGTGGGGACAGAATATGGCTACACCTTC

d_gene: -
len: 16
v_gene: TRBV6-5
j_gene: TRBJ1-2
abundance: -
CDR3aa: CASSLTSRTANYGYTF
CDR3nt: TGTGCCAGCAGTTTGACCTCCCGGACAGCTAACTATGGCTACACCTTC

d_gene: TRBD2
len: 17
v_gene: TRBV7-2
j_gene: TRBJ2-7
abundance: -
CDR3aa: CASSLGGSSGPSYEQYF
CDR3nt: TGTGCCAGCAGCTTAGGGGGGTCTAGCGGGCCCTCCTACGAGCAGTACTTC

d_gene: TRBD2
len: 19
v_gene: TRBV3-1/TRBV3-2
j_gene: TRBJ2-1
abundance: few
CDR3aa: CASSPSSGRASSSYNEQFF
CDR3nt: TGTGCCAGCAGCCCCTCTAGCGGGAGGGCCTCAAGCTCCTACAATGAGCAGTTCTTC

d_gene: TRBD2
len: 17
v_gene: TRBV2
j_gene: TRBJ2-1
abundance: -
CDR3aa: CASSEVGLAGVGNEQFF
CDR3nt: TGTGCCAGCAGTGAAGTGGGACTAGCGGGAGTAGGAAATGAGCAGTTCTTC

d_gene: TRBD2
len: 14
v_gene: TRBV19
j_gene: TRBJ2-2
abundance: -
CDR3aa: CASIGTGRVGELFF
CDR3nt: TGTGCCAGTATTGGGACCGGGAGGGTCGGGGAGCTGTTTTTT

d_gene: -
len: 12
v_gene: TRBV2
j_gene: TRBJ2-7
abundance: -
CDR3aa: CASSRSSYEQYF
CDR3nt: TGTGCCAGCAGTCGGAGCTCCTACGAGCAGTACTTC

d_gene: -
len: 15
v_gene: TRBV7-9
j_gene: TRBJ1-1
abundance: -
CDR3aa: CASSPLRGGNTEAFF
CDR3nt: TGTGCCAGCAGCCCCCTAAGGGGGGGAAACACTGAAGCTTTCTTT

d_gene: TRBD2
len: 15
v_gene: TRBV5-1
j_gene: TRBJ2-5
abundance: -
CDR3aa: CASSWRTGGQETQYF
CDR3nt: TGCGCCAGCAGCTGGAGGACGGGAGGCCAAGAGACCCAGTACTTC

d_gene: -
len: 19
v_gene: TRBV21-1
j_gene: TRBJ2-5
abundance: once
CDR3aa: CATPDNNGDRGRPQETQYF
CDR3nt: TGTGCCACTCCCGATAATAATGGGGACAGGGGGCGACCCCAAGAGACCCAGTACTTC

d_gene: -
len: 15
v_gene: TRBV11-2
j_gene: TRBJ2-1
abundance: -
CDR3aa: CASSLAGGMYNEQFF
CDR3nt: TGTGCCAGCAGCTTAGCTGGCGGGATGTACAATGAGCAGTTCTTC

d_gene: TRBD1
len: 12
v_gene: TRBV19
j_gene: TRBJ1-5
abundance: -
CDR3aa: CATQQGVQPQHF
CDR3nt: TGTGCCACCCAACAGGGGGTTCAGCCCCAGCATTTT

d_gene: -
len: 13
v_gene: TRBV12-3/TRBV12-4
j_gene: TRBJ1-1
abundance: -
CDR3aa: CASSFTGNTEAFF
CDR3nt: TGTGCCAGCAGTTTCACAGGGAACACTGAAGCTTTCTTT

d_gene: TRBD2
len: 16
v_gene: TRBV4-2
j_gene: TRBJ2-2
abundance: -
CDR3aa: CASSQGAGGDTGELFF
CDR3nt: TGTGCCAGCAGCCAAGGGGCCGGGGGGGACACCGGGGAGCTGTTTTTT

d_gene: TRBD1
len: 13
v_gene: TRBV24-1
j_gene: TRBJ2-5
abundance: -
CDR3aa: CATSDDREETQYF
CDR3nt: TGTGCCACCAGTGATGACAGGGAAGAGACCCAGTACTTC